One and the same sample provided the 15 T cell receptor beta chains below, sequenced in a study of HIV-infected patients and healthy controls. TCRdb re-called the 5' RACE reads with MiXCR, one entry per CDR3 protein. Of around 64,000 distinct CDR3 sequences listed, about 16% were seen once; the top ten hold approximately 5.2%. Sequencing was done on a sample of CD4+ T cells from blood. These receptors came from a human donor in good health.

This clonotype was counted between two and nine times. The V and J genes are TRBV7-2 and TRBJ1-4, with 8 bases identical to TRBD1. Unmatched junction bases numbered 1, after V lost 5 bases and J lost 8 bases. CDR1 is SGHTA and CDR2 is FQGNSA in the germline V gene. This CDR3 spans 12 amino acids. The CDR3 protein is CASSGQGEKLFF. CDR3 DNA sequence: TGTGCCAGCAGCGGACAGGGAGAAAAACTGTTTTTT.

This clonotype was detected once. This chain connects TRBV20-1 to TRBJ2-7; D might be TRBD1 or TRBD2, each matching 5 bases. Trimming pared 5 bases from V and 6 bases from J, leaving 11 bases between. The germline gives CDR1 DFQATT, CDR2 SNEGSKA (reference sequence). This CDR3 has 11 residues. CDR3 protein: CSAWWGIEQYF. As DNA, the CDR3 is TGCAGTGCTTGGTGGGGGATCGAGCAGTACTTC.

This clonotype was recorded at least ten times. V and J are TRBV7-2 and TRBJ2-5; a weak D match, TRBD2 (6 bases). V was cut by 3 bases and J by 4 bases, with 12 bases left in between. Germline loops: CDR1 SGHTA, CDR2 FQGNSA. This CDR3 contains 14 residues. The CDR3 DNA is TGTGCCAGCAGCTTGGCCGGGGGTGGAGAGACCCAGTACTTC. This codes for CASSLAGGGETQYF.

In this sample, this clonotype turned up many times. Here the CDR3 reads CASGVRYNEQFF. The CDR3 region has the DNA TGTGCCAGCGGCGTAAGATACAATGAGCAGTTCTTC. The V call is TRBV12-3 or TRBV12-4, the J call TRBJ2-1; D ambiguous. This CDR3 has 12 amino acids. V was clipped by 8 bases and J by 4 bases, with 9 bases between them.

At least ten counts were recorded for this clonotype. V is TRBV6-2 or TRBV6-3 and J is TRBJ2-7; 9 bases match TRBD2. Looked up from germline, CDR1 is MNHEY and CDR2 is SVGEGT. V trimming: 7 bases; J trimming: 1 base; junction bases outside the gene matches: 5. This CDR3 is 14 amino acids long. CDR3 nucleotide sequence: TGTGCCAGCACCCCCCTAGCGGGGTCCTACGAGCAGTACTTC. This sequence encodes CASTPLAGSYEQYF.

The chain carries TRBV7-6 and TRBJ2-2; 7 bases fit TRBD1. Losses at the gene ends were 5 bases for V and 3 bases for J; bases not matched to a gene: 6. This CDR3 has 15 amino acids. Germline-derived CDR1 and CDR2 are SGHVS and FNYEAQ. The CDR3 DNA sequence: TGTGCCAGCAGCCCCAAGACAGGGCACACCGGGGAGCTGTTTTTT. Residues: CASSPKTGHTGELFF.

V is TRBV20-1 and J is TRBJ1-6; TRBD1 is a possible D gene (5 bases). The CDR3 is 15 amino acids. Germline lookup yields CDR1 DFQATT and CDR2 SNEGSKA (reference sequence). V was cut by 6 bases and J by 2 bases, with 14 bases left in between. In DNA, the CDR3 is TGCAGTGCCCTCGCCCAGGGCACCTATAATTCACCCCTCCACTTT. Protein: CSALAQGTYNSPLHF.

The chain is built from TRBV11-2 and TRBJ2-1, with D possibly matching TRBD2 (6 bases). V was shortened by 6 bases and J by 12 bases, with 21 bases between the two germline ends. CDR1 and CDR2 from the germline V gene are SGHAT and FQNNGV. The CDR3 is 14 amino acids. The CDR3 nucleotides read TGTGCCAGCAGTCAAATCCGGGACTCCTACGGGCAGTTCTTC. Translating it yields CASSQIRDSYGQFF.

This clonotype was observed a handful of times. V gene TRBV6-4 combines with J gene TRBJ2-3; unclear D gene. Trimming pared 0 bases from V and 3 bases from J, leaving 7 bases between. This CDR3 comprises 14 residues. Germline values: CDR1 MRHNA, CDR2 SNTAGT. The CDR3, as DNA: TGTGCCAGCAGTGACTCGATTGGTACAGATACGCAGTATTTT. This gives the protein CASSDSIGTDTQYF.

This clonotype was recorded at least ten times. The rearrangement uses TRBV20-1 and TRBJ2-3; D is unclear. Germline CDR1 reads DFQATT; CDR2 reads SNEGSKA (reference sequence). V was cut by 5 bases and J by 3 bases, with 6 bases left in between. The CDR3 runs 11 residues. The CDR3 spells CSASRTDTQYF. CDR3 DNA: TGCAGTGCTTCTCGTACAGATACGCAGTATTTT.

This chain connects TRBV19 to TRBJ1-4; no clear D gene. Trimming removed 5 bases at V and 0 bases at J, with 4 bases between. The germline CDR1 and CDR2 sequences are LNHDA and SQIVND (reference sequence). CDR3 size: 13 residues. The CDR3 DNA is TGTGCCAGTAGTGGAGCAACTAATGAAAAACTGTTTTTT. Its protein product is CASSGATNEKLFF.

This clonotype was recorded a few times. This chain connects TRBV7-2 to TRBJ1-1; a weak D match, TRBD1 (5 bases). The CDR3 length is 15 residues. V was clipped by 0 bases and J by 4 bases, with 12 bases between them. Germline lookup yields CDR1 SGHTA and CDR2 FQGNSA. CDR3 DNA sequence: TGTGCCAGCAGCTTAGCGACAGCTACACCCACTGAAGCTTTCTTT. This translates into CASSLATATPTEAFF.

This chain's CDR3 is CASSGDRIGYGYTF. The CDR3 DNA sequence: TGTGCCAGCAGCGGTGACAGGATAGGCTATGGCTACACCTTC. The chain combines TRBV5-6 with TRBJ1-2; D perhaps matches TRBD1 (6 bases). V lost 4 bases, J lost 4 bases, and 14 bases lay in between. The length of the CDR3 is 14 residues. From germline, CDR1 is SGHDT and CDR2 YYEEEE.

This clonotype appeared many times. The V and J genes are TRBV4-2 and TRBJ1-6; D remains unclear. The CDR3 runs to 15 residues. The germline V gene has CDR1 LGHNA and CDR2 YNFKEQ. V was cut by 0 bases and J by 8 bases, with 11 bases left in between. The CDR3, as DNA: TGTGCCAGCAGCCAAGATCGTGTCAATTATTCACCCCTCCACTTT. It translates to CASSQDRVNYSPLHF.

In its sample, this clonotype was seen a few times. The chain links TRBV7-9 to TRBJ2-7; 9 bases are a match to TRBD1. This CDR3 spans 14 amino acids. J lost 4 bases, V lost 4 bases, and 5 bases had no gene match. Looked up from germline, CDR1 is SEHNR and CDR2 is FQNEAQ (reference sequence). The CDR3 DNA sequence: TGTGCCAGCAGCTCACAGGGGGCGCGATACGAGCAGTACTTC. It is translated as CASSSQGARYEQYF.